This T cell receptor beta chain was recovered during a study of control samples from healthy donors and cancer patients. CDR3 length: 14 amino acids. CDR1 and CDR2 (germline): KGHDR, SFDVKD. V lost 8 bases and J lost 2, with 12 bases in between. Measured with immunoSEQ multiplex PCR; TCRdb has only the in-frame clones, and not every one. The data contain 400,000 to 500,000 clones, roughly 90% of them singletons. This clonotype originated in a man in his forties with head and neck cancer. The sample comprised PBMCs. The chain recombines TRBV24-1 with TRBJ1-5, with TRBD1 as a possible D gene (6 bases). Here the CDR3 DNA reads TGTGCCACCACGGGGGGCAATGGCAATCAGCCCCAGCATTTT. This encodes CATTGGNGNQPQHF.